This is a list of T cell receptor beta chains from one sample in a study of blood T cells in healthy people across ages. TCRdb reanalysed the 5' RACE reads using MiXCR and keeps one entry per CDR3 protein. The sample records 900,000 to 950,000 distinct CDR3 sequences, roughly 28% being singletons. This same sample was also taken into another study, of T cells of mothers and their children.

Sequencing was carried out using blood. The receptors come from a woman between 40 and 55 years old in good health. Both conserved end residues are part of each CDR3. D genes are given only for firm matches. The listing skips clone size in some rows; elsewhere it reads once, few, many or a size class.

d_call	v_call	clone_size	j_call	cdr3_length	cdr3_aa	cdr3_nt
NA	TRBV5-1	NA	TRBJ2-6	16	CASKIQGPSGANVLTF	TGCGCCAGCAAGATTCAGGGCCCCTCTGGGGCCAACGTCCTGACTTTC
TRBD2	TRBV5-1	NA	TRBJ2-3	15	CASRQAGGRTGTQYF	TGCGCCAGCAGGCAAGCGGGGGGGAGAACAGGTACGCAGTATTTT
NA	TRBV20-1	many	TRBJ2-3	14	CSARDRRSTDTQYF	TGCAGTGCTAGAGATCGTAGGAGCACAGATACGCAGTATTTT
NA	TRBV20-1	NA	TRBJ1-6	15	CVVGQGVLNNSPLHF	TGCGTGGTGGGTCAGGGAGTCCTTAATAATTCACCCCTCCACTTT
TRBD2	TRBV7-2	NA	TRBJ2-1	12	CASSAPGLASFF	TGTGCCAGCAGCGCCCCGGGACTAGCTTCGTTCTTC
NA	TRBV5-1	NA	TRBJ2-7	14	CASSLEVGFYEQYF	TGCGCCAGCAGCTTGGAGGTGGGATTCTACGAGCAGTACTTC
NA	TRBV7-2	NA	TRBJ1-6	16	CASSLEARARSAPLHF	TGTGCCAGCAGCTTAGAGGCCCGTGCGAGGAGTGCACCTCTCCACTTT
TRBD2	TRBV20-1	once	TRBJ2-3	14	CSAARGGVLDTQYF	TGCAGTGCTGCCCGCGGGGGGGTCTTAGATACGCAGTATTTT
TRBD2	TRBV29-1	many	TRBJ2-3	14	CSVRIREGTDTQYF	TGCAGCGTCCGGATAAGGGAGGGGACAGATACGCAGTATTTT
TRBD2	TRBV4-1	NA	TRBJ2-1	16	CASSQEAGFSYNEQFF	TGCGCCAGCAGCCAAGAAGCGGGATTTTCATACAATGAGCAGTTCTTC
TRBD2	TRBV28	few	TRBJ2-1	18	CASSFTLAGGYSRNEQFF	TGTGCCAGCAGTTTTACCCTAGCGGGGGGCTACTCGAGGAATGAGCAGTTCTTC
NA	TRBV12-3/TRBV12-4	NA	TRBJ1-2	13	CASRGGRAYGYTF	TGTGCCAGCAGGGGCGGACGTGCCTATGGCTACACCTTC
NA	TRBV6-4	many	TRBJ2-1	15	CASSDRLGDYNEQFF	TGTGCCAGCAGTGATAGACTTGGGGATTACAATGAGCAGTTCTTC
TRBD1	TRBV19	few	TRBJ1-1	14	CASSRTGKGTEAFF	TGTGCCAGTAGTCGGACAGGGAAGGGGACTGAAGCTTTCTTT
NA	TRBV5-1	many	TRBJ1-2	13	CASSPDSYYGYTF	TGTGCCAGCAGCCCAGACAGTTACTATGGCTACACCTTC
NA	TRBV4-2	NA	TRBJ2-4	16	CASSQDGRVAKNIQCF	TGTGCCAGCAGCCAAGATGGACGGGTAGCCAAAAACATTCAGTGCTTC
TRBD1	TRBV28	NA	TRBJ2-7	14	CASRPLGQGYEQYF	TGTGCCAGCAGGCCTCTTGGACAGGGCTACGAGCAGTACTTC
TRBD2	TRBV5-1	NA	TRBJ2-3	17	CASKELAGGPRTDTQYF	TGCGCCAGCAAAGAACTAGCGGGGGGGCCGAGAACAGATACGCAGTATTTT
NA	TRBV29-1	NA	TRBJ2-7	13	CSVDFGSSYEQYF	TGCAGCGTTGATTTTGGGAGCTCCTACGAGCAGTACTTC
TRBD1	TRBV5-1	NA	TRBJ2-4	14	CASSSRDRGSIQYF	TGCGCCAGCAGCTCCCGGGACAGGGGTAGCATTCAGTACTTC
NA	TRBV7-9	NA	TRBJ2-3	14	CASSPVRRTDTQYF	TGTGCCAGCAGCCCCGTGCGGCGCACAGATACGCAGTATTTT
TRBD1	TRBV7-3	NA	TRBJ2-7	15	CTSSPRTGGDYEQYF	TGTACCAGCAGCCCTCGGACAGGGGGCGACTACGAGCAGTACTTC
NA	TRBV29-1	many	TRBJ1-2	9	CSVDYGYTF	TGCAGCGTGGACTATGGCTACACCTTC